The 15 T cell receptor beta chains listed next were all sequenced from one sample in a study of T-cell reconstitution after alpha-beta-depleted transplantation in children. Preparation of the TCRbeta library was carried out with unique molecular identifiers. Each CDR3 protein is one row after TCRdb ran MiXCR on the PCR reads. The data contain about 240,000 distinct CDR3 sequences, 12% of them singletons. The sample consisted of PBMCs from the stem cell graft donor, taken from the stem cell graft. The receptors originated from a human donor who donated a stem cell graft to a child with acute lymphoblastic leukemia.

As concerns this clonotype: This may come from a read error, since a much larger clone is one base off. The CDR3 carries no conserved terminal phenylalanine or tryptophan, so it likely arises from a read error. The chain combines TRBV6-2 or TRBV6-3 with TRBJ2-7; D unresolved. The V end was cut by 7 bases, the J end by 0 bases, with 16 bases between. The CDR3 has 15 residues. Germline values: CDR1 MNHEY, CDR2 SVGEGT. DNA for the CDR3: TGTGCCAGCACCAAAAGAACCGATAGCTCCTACGAGCAGTACCTC. Protein: CASTKRTDSSYEQYL.

This clonotype was seen many times. The rearrangement links TRBV28 to TRBJ1-3; D is undetermined. CDR1 MDHEN and CDR2 SYDVKM come from the germline V gene. With 3 bases removed from V and 0 bases from J, the gap between germline ends came to 12 bases. There are 16 residues in the CDR3. CDR3: CASSFWKAGSGNTIYF. The CDR3 DNA is TGTGCCAGCAGTTTCTGGAAGGCAGGCTCTGGAAACACCATATATTTT.

In its sample, this clonotype was seen a few times. The chain is built from TRBV14 and TRBJ1-2, with D unclear. Trimming removed 1 base at V and 7 bases at J, with 10 bases between. This CDR3 region has 13 residues. In germline, CDR1 is SGHDN, CDR2 FVKESK. CDR3 DNA: TGTGCCAGCAGCCAAGGACGGCGAGTTGGCTACACCTTC. This sequence encodes CASSQGRRVGYTF.

This clonotype was recorded at least ten times. The J gene is TRBJ2-7, the V gene TRBV4-3; 7 nucleotides agree with TRBD1. With 4 bases clipped from V and 4 bases from J, the junction kept 7 bases outside the gene matches. Germline CDR1 reads LGHNA; CDR2 reads YSLEER. The CDR3 consists of 14 residues. The CDR3 DNA is TGCGCCAGCAGCCCACGGGACAGAGATTACGAGCAGTACTTC. It yields the protein CASSPRDRDYEQYF.

This clonotype was counted ten times or more. J is TRBJ1-2 and V is TRBV4-2; 8 positions match TRBD1. Germline values: CDR1 LGHNA, CDR2 YNFKEQ. The CDR3 is 13 residues long. The ends lost 3 bases at V and 8 bases at J; junction bases unmatched: 5. The CDR3 sequence is CASSHNRGDGYTF. The CDR3 region has the DNA TGTGCCAGCAGCCACAACAGGGGGGACGGCTACACCTTC.

This clonotype was recorded at least ten times. V and J are TRBV4-3 and TRBJ2-7, with 8 bases fitting TRBD1. Looked up from germline, CDR1 is LGHNA and CDR2 is YSLEER. With V trimmed by 1 base and J by 3 bases, 5 bases remained unmatched. This CDR3 is built from 15 residues. CDR3 sequence (DNA): TGCGCCAGCAGCCAAGCTAGGACAGGGTACTACGAGCAGTACTTC. Translation: CASSQARTGYYEQYF.

This clonotype was observed at least ten times. J is TRBJ1-2 and V is TRBV20-1; the D gene is possibly TRBD1 (5 bases). This CDR3 is built from 13 residues. V lost 5 bases to trimming and J lost 3 bases, with 13 bases between them. Germline CDR1 reads DFQATT; CDR2 reads SNEGSKA (reference sequence). The chain's CDR3 is CSAFDRGDYGYTF. CDR3 coding DNA: TGCAGTGCTTTTGACAGAGGGGACTATGGCTACACCTTC.

This clonotype has at least ten counts. The CDR3 loop reads CASSVRGDLMNTEAFF. The CDR3 region has the DNA TGTGCCAGCAGCGTCCGAGGAGATCTCATGAACACTGAAGCTTTCTTT. V gene TRBV9 combines with J gene TRBJ1-1; D gene unclear. Germline V gene sequence: CDR1 SGDLS, CDR2 YYNGEE. V shed 2 bases and J shed 0 bases, with 14 bases lying between them. The CDR3 consists of 16 residues.

This clonotype was observed at least ten times. The V call is TRBV2, the J call TRBJ2-7; 10 bases line up with TRBD1. J lost 7 bases, V lost 0 bases, and 9 bases had no gene match. CDR1 SNHLY and CDR2 FYNNEI come from the germline V gene. CDR3 length equals 16 residues. CDR3 sequence reads: CASSEAAGQGPLEQYF. CDR3 DNA: TGTGCCAGCAGTGAAGCGGCGGGACAGGGGCCGCTAGAGCAGTACTTC.

This chain links TRBV7-9 with TRBJ1-5; TRBD1 is a possible D gene (6 bases). V was trimmed by 5 bases and J by 1 base, leaving 18 bases between them. Germline lookup yields CDR1 SEHNR and CDR2 FQNEAQ (reference sequence). This CDR3 contains 17 residues. The CDR3 loop is CASSLGGGRGSNQPQHF. The CDR3 DNA reads as TGTGCCAGCAGCCTAGGGGGGGGGCGAGGGAGCAATCAGCCCCAGCATTTT.

This clonotype was counted only a few times. The chain uses TRBV7-3 and TRBJ2-3; 9 bases map to TRBD2. Germline CDR1 and CDR2: SGHTA and FQGTGA. The CDR3 spans 16 residues. Germline trimming cut 4 bases from V and 1 base from J; bases unmatched to any gene: 6. The CDR3 nucleotides read TGTGCCAGCAGCTCTCTAGCGGGAAGGGGCACAGATACGCAGTATTTT. It specifies CASSSLAGRGTDTQYF. Based on the CDR3 plus reference TRBV7-3 and TRBJ2-3, the full variable domain is GAGVSQTPSNKVTEKGKYVELRCDPISGHTALYWYRQSLGQGPEFLIYFQGTGAADDSGLPNDRFFAVRPEGSVSTLKIQRTERGDSAVYLCASSSLAGRGTDTQYFGPGTRLTVL.

This clonotype has a count of ten or more. This sequence joins TRBV11-2 and TRBJ2-3; a possible D gene is TRBD2 (5 bases). V gave up 2 bases and J gave up 5 bases, with 14 bases separating them. The CDR3 spans 15 residues. Germline loops: CDR1 SGHAT, CDR2 FQNNGV. The CDR3 is CASSLYRGNRDTQYF. The CDR3 DNA reads as TGTGCCAGCAGCTTATACAGAGGGAATAGAGATACGCAGTATTTT.

This clonotype appeared many times. The chain uses TRBV30 and TRBJ2-2, with a tentative D call TRBD2 (5 bases). Germline-derived CDR1 and CDR2 are GTSNPN and SVGIG (reference sequence). The CDR3 spans 15 residues. V dropped 3 bases and J dropped 0 bases, with 11 bases sitting between them. The CDR3 nucleotides read TGTGCCTGGAGGGTAACGGGAACGAACACCGGGGAGCTGTTTTTT. This codes for CAWRVTGTNTGELFF. The entire variable domain, with the rest obtained from reference TRBV30 and TRBJ2-2, is as follows: SQTIHQWPATLVQPVGSPLSLECTVEGTSNPNLYWYRQAAGRGLQLLFYSVGIGQISSEVPQNLSASRPQDRQFILSSKKLLLSDSGFYLCAWRVTGTNTGELFFGEGSRLTVL.

V usage is TRBV30 and J usage is TRBJ2-7; D remains ambiguous. CDR3 length: 14 residues. V lost 0 bases and J 0 bases, leaving 9 bases between the germline ends. Looked up from germline, CDR1 is GTSNPN and CDR2 is SVGIG (reference sequence). The CDR3 loop reads CAWSVRLTSYEQYF. For the CDR3, the DNA is TGTGCCTGGAGTGTACGTCTGACCTCCTACGAGCAGTACTTC. Supplemented by reference TRBV30 and TRBJ2-7, the full variable domain reads SQTIHQWPATLVQPVGSPLSLECTVEGTSNPNLYWYRQAAGRGLQLLFYSVGIGQISSEVPQNLSASRPQDRQFILSSKKLLLSDSGFYLCAWSVRLTSYEQYFGPGTRLTVT.

Concerning this clonotype: A much bigger clone sits one base away, suggesting this may be a read error. This sequence joins TRBV7-2 and TRBJ1-1; TRBD1 might be the D (5 bases). This CDR3 has 13 amino acids. CDR1 is SGHTA, CDR2 FQGNSA, per germline. This chain's CDR3 is CASSRQSNTQAFF. CDR3 in DNA: TGTGCCAGCAGCCGACAGTCGAACACTCAAGCTTTCTTT.